This T cell receptor (beta chain) was sequenced for a study of blood T cell repertoires in COVID-19. Study-level information: Spain, Italy and the United States supplied samples that represented acute and convalescent COVID-19. Sample material is recorded as cDNA or gDNA derived from T cells, B-cell-depleted T cells, or PBMCs.

Original handling: Using reference gene primer amplification, nucleated cell counts were estimated. Generated by immunoSEQ multiplex PCR, the TCRdb table keeps only in-frame clones and is missing some. For V, J and clone size, that table is used; D and trimming come from the DNA. The sample includes a few hundred thousand clones, more than 70% of them seen just once. The sample was peripheral blood. This clonotype was obtained from a middle-aged man with acute or convalescent COVID-19.

The CDR3 bases are TGTGCCAGCAGCCGGGACAGGCTCAACTATGGCTACACCTTC. It encodes CASSRDRLNYGYTF. This chain connects TRBV7-9 to TRBJ1-2, with 8 positions matching TRBD1. The junction had 4 bases not matched to a gene; V was cut back by 5 bases and J by 2 bases. Germline V CDR1 and CDR2: SEHNR, FQNEAQ (reference sequence). The CDR3 is made up of 14 amino acids.